This T cell receptor beta chain was identified in a study of T cell changes during pregnancy in multiple sclerosis. CDR3 length: 15 amino acids. The V and J ends lost 0 bases and 1 base, in that order; junction bases with no gene match: 3. Germline V CDR1 and CDR2: SGHRS, YFSETQ. Libraries were prepared by immunoSEQ multiplex PCR; TCRdb keeps only in-frame clonotypes and omits some of them. Among more than 85,000 clones listed, 85% to 95% were seen once. This sequence originates from a female donor in good health, enrolled as a control in a pregnancy study. This material consisted of peripheral blood, taken after pregnancy. This sequence joins TRBV5-1 and TRBJ2-7; 8 positions match TRBD2. The CDR3 DNA sequence: TGCGCCAGCAGCTTGGTAACTAGCGGATCCTACGAGCAGTACTTC. Its translation is CASSLVTSGSYEQYF.